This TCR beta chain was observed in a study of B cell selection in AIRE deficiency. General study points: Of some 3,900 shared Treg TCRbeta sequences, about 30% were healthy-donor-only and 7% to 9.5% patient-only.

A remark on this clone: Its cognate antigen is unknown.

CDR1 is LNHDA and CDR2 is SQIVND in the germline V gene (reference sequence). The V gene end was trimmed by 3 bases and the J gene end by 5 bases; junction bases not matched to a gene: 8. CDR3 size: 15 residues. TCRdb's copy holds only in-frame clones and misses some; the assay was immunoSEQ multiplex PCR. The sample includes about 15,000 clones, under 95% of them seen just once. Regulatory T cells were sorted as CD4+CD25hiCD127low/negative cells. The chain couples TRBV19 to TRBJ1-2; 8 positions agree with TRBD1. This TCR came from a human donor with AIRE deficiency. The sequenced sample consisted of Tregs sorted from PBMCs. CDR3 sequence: CASSMWTGYAYGYTF. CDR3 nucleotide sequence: TGTGCCAGTAGTATGTGGACAGGGTACGCATATGGCTACACCTTC.